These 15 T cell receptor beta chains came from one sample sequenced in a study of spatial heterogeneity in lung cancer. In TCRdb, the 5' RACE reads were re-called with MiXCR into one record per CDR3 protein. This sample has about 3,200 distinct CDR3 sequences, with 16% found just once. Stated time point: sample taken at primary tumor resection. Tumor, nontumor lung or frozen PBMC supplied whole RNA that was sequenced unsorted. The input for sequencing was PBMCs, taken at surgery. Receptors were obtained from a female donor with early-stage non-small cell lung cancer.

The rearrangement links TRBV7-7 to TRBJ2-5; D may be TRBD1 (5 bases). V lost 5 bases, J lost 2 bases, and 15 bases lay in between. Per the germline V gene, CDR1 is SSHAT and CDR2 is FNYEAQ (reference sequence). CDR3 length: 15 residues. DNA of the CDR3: TGTGCCAGCAGCCCCAGACAGCTGGGTCAAGAGACCCAGTACTTC. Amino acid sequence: CASSPRQLGQETQYF.

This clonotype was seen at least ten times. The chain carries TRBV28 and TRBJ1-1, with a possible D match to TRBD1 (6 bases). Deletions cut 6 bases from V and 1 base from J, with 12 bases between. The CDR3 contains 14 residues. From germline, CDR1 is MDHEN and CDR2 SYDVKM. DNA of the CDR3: TGTGCCAGCAGGGACCGGGACAAGAACACTGAAGCTTTCTTT. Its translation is CASRDRDKNTEAFF.

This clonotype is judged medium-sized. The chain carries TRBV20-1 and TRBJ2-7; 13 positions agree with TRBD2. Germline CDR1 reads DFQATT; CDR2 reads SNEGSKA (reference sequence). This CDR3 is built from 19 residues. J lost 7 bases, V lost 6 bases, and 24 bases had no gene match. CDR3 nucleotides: TGCAGTGCAAGCGAATACGGGACTAGCGGGAAGACCTGGCGTTTGGAGCAGTACTTC. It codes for CSASEYGTSGKTWRLEQYF.

The CDR3, as DNA: TGTGCCAGCAGCTACAACCGGGACTTCAATGAGCAGTTCTTC. Translation gives CASSYNRDFNEQFF. V is TRBV5-4 and J is TRBJ2-1, with a tentative D call TRBD2 (6 bases). Trimming removed 3 bases from V and 6 bases from J, with 13 bases in between. This CDR3 comprises 14 residues. Germline assignment: CDR1 SGHNT and CDR2 YYREEE (reference sequence).

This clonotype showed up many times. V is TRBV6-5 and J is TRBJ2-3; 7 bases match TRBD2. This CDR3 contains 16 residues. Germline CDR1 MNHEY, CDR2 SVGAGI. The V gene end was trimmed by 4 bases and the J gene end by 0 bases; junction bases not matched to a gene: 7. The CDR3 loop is CASSSLGGDSTDTQYF. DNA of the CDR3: TGTGCCAGCAGTTCCCTTGGGGGGGATAGCACAGATACGCAGTATTTT.

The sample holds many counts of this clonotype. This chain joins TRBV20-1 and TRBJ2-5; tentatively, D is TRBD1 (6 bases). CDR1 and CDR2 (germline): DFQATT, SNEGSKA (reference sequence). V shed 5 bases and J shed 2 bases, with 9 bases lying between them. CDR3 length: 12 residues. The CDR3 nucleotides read TGCAGTGCTCAGACAGGACAAGAGACCCAGTACTTC. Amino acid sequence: CSAQTGQETQYF.

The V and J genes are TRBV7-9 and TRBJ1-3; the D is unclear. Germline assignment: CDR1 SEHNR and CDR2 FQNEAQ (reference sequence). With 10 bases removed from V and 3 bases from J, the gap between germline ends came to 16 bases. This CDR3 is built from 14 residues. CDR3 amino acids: CATYDGSYGNTIYF. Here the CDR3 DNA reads TGTGCCACCTACGACGGGAGTTATGGAAACACCATATATTTT. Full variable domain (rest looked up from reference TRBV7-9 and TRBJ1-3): DTGVSQNPRHKITKRGQNVTFRCDPISEHNRLYWYRQTLGQGPEFLTYFQNEAQLEKSRLLSDRFSAERPKGSFSTLEIQRTEQGDSAMYLCATYDGSYGNTIYFGEGSWLTVV.

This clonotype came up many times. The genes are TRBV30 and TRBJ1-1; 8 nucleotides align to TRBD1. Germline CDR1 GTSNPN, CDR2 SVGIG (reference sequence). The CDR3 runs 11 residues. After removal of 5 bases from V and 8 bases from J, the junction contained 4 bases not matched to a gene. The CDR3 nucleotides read TGTGCCTGGCTACGGGACAGGGAAGCTTTCTTT. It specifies CAWLRDREAFF.

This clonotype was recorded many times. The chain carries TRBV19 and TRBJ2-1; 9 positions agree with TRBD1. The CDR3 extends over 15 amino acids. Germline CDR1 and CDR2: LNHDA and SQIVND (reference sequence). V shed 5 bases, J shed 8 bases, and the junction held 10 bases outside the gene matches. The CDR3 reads CASSSPGQGGHEQFF. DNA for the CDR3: TGTGCCAGTAGTTCGCCGGGACAGGGTGGTCATGAGCAGTTCTTC. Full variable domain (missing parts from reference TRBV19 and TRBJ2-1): DGGITQSPKYLFRKEGQNVTLSCEQNLNHDAMYWYRQDPGQGLRLIYYSQIVNDFQKGDIAEGYSVSREKKESFPLTVTSAQKNPTAFYLCASSSPGQGGHEQFFGPGTRLTVL.

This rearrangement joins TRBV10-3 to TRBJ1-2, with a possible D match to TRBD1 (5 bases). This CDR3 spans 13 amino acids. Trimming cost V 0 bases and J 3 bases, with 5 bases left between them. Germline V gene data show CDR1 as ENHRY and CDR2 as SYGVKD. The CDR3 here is CAISESGDYGYTF. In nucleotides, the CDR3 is TGTGCCATCAGTGAGTCAGGGGACTATGGCTACACCTTC.

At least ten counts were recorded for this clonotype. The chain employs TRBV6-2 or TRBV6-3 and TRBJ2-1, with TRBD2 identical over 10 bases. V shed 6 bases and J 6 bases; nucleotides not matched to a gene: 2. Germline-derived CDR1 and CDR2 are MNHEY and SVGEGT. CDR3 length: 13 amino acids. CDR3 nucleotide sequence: TGTGCCAGCAGAGCTAGCGGGAGCAATGAGCAGTTCTTC. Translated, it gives CASRASGSNEQFF.

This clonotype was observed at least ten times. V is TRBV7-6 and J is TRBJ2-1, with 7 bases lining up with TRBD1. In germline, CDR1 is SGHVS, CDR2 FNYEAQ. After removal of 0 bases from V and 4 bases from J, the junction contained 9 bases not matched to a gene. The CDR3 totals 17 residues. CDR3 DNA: TGTGCCAGCAGCTTAGCGCGTGGGACAGCCTTTTACAATGAGCAGTTCTTC. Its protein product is CASSLARGTAFYNEQFF.

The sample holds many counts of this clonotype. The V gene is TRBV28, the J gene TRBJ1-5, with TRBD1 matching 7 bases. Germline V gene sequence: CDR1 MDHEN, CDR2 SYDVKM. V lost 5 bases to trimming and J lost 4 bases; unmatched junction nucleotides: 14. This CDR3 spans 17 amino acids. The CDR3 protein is CASSTARGLMLNQPQHF. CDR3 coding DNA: TGTGCCAGCAGTACGGCGAGGGGGCTGATGTTAAATCAGCCCCAGCATTTT. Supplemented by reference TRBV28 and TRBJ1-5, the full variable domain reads DVKVTQSSRYLVKRTGEKVFLECVQDMDHENMFWYRQDPGLGLRLIYFSYDVKMKEKGDIPEGYSVSREKKERFSLILESASTNQTSMYLCASSTARGLMLNQPQHFGDGTRLSIL.

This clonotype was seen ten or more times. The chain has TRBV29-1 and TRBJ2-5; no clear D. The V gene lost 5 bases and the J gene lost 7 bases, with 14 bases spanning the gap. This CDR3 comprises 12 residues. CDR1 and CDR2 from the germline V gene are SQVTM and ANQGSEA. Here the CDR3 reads CSVLSWRGTQYF. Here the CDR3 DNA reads TGCAGCGTTTTATCTTGGCGAGGGACCCAGTACTTC.

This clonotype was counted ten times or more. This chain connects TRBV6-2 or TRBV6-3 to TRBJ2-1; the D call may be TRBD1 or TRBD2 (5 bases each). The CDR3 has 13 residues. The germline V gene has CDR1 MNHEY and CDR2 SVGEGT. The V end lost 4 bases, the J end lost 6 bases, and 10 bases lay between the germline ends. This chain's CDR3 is CASSFWGINEQFF. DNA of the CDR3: TGTGCCAGCAGTTTTTGGGGGATCAATGAGCAGTTCTTC.